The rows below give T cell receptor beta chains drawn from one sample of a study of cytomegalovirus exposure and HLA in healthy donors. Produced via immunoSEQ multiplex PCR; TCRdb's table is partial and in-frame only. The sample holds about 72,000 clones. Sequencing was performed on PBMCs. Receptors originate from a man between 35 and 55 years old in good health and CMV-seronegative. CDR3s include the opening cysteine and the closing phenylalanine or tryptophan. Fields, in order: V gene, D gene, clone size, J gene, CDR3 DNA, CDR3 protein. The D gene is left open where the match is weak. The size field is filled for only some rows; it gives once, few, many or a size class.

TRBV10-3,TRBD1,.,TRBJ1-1,TGTGCCATCAGTGAGTCGACAGGGGAGGGAACTGAAGCTTTCTTT,CAISESTGEGTEAFF
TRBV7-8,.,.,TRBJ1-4,TGTGCCAGCAGCTCCGAAAGTCCGAAGGGAGGGGAAAAACTGTTTTTT,CASSSESPKGGEKLFF
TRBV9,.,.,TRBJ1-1,TGTGCCAGCACCTCCTCCCCAGCGCCGGGGGCTGAAGCTTTCTTT,CASTSSPAPGAEAFF
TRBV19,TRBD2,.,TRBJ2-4,TGTGCCAGTAGTATAGGGACTAGCGGGGGGAGAGCGAGAATAGCCAAAAACATTCAGTACTTC,CASSIGTSGGRARIAKNIQYF
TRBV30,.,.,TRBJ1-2,TGTGCCTGGAGTGTACTGGGTGAGGGAGGCTACACCTTC,CAWSVLGEGGYTF
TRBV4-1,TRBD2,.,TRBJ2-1,TGCGCCAGCAGCCAAGATGGAGGAGGGCTAGCGGTTAATGAGCAGTTCTTC,CASSQDGGGLAVNEQFF
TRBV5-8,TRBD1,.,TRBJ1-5,TGTGCCAGCAGCAAGAGGACCGGGACAGGGAATCAGCCCCAGCATTTT,CASSKRTGTGNQPQHF
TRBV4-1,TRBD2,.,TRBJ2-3,TGCGCCAGCAGACCTACTAGCGGGGGACTTGCTAGCACAGATACGCAGTATTTT,CASRPTSGGLASTDTQYF
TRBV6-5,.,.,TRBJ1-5,TGTGCCAGCAGTTACTCCTTGCGTTCCAATCAGCCCCAGCATTTT,CASSYSLRSNQPQHF
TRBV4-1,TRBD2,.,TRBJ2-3,TGCGCCAGCAGCCAGGGTTCTCTAGCGGGGGTGATTGATACGCAGTATTTT,CASSQGSLAGVIDTQYF
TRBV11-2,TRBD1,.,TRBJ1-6,TGTGCCAGCAGCTCCAGGGGGCTGAATTCACCCCTCCACTTT,CASSSRGLNSPLHF
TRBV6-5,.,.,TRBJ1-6,TGTGCCAGCAGTTACTCGATGGGGGGAGCGTCGCCCCTCCACTTT,CASSYSMGGASPLHF
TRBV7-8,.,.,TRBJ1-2,TGTGCCAGCAGCTTAGTCGACAGGCCGGGCTACACCTTC,CASSLVDRPGYTF
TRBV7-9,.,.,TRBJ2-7,TGTGCCAGCAGCTCGACAGGGAGGGAGCAGTACTTC,CASSSTGREQYF
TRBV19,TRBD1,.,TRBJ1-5,TGTGCCAGTAGTATGACAGGGGGCAATCAGCCCCAGCATTTT,CASSMTGGNQPQHF
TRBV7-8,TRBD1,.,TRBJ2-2,TGTGCCAGCAGCGTTGACAGGGCGTACACCGGGGAGCTGTTTTTT,CASSVDRAYTGELFF
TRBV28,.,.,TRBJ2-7,TGTGCCAGCGGGTGGACTTTTCCCCTCTACGAGCAGTACTTC,CASGWTFPLYEQYF
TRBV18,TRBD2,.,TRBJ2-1,TGTGCCAGCTCACCGCTGGGGGAGGGGTCCGACAATGAGCAGTTCTTC,CASSPLGEGSDNEQFF
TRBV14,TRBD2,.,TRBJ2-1,TGTGCCAGCAGCCGATACACAGGGACTAGCGGTGTCTATGAGCAGTTCTTC,CASSRYTGTSGVYEQFF
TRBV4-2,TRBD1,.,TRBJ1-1,TGTGCCAGCAGCCAGGGACAGTATGAAGCTTTCTTT,CASSQGQYEAFF
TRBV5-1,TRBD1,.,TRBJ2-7,TGCGCCAGCAGCTTGGGGGGGACAGGGAACGAGCAGTACTTC,CASSLGGTGNEQYF
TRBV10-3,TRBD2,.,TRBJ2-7,TGTGCCATCAGTCGGGGGGAGGACGAGCAGTACTTC,CAISRGEDEQYF
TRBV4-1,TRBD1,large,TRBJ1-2,TGCGCCAGCAGCCAAGGCGAGGGACAGGGGCACTATGGCTACACCTTC,CASSQGEGQGHYGYTF
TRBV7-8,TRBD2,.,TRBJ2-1,TGTGCCAGCAGCTCCTCAGCGGGGAATTACAATGAGCAGTTCTTC,CASSSSAGNYNEQFF
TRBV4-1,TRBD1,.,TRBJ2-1,TGCGCCAGCAGCCACCTGGGGCAGGGGGACCCAGGGGAGCAGTTCTTC,CASSHLGQGDPGEQFF
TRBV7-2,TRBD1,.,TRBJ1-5,TGTGCCAGCAGCCCAGAGGGGACAGGGGCTAGCAATCAGCCCCAGCATTTT,CASSPEGTGASNQPQHF
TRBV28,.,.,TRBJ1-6,TGTGCCAGCAGTTCCCATCCTTCACCCCTCCACTTT,CASSSHPSPLHF
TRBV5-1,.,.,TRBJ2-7,TGCGCCAGCAGCGAGGACAGTAACCACGAGCAGTACTTC,CASSEDSNHEQYF
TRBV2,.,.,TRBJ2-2,TGTGCCAGCCAAGAGAGGCCGGGACAACAAAACACCGGGGAGCTGTTTTTT,CASQERPGQQNTGELFF
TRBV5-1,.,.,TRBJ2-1,TGCGCCAGCATCGGGGCAGGGGTAAATGAGCAGTTCTTC,CASIGAGVNEQFF
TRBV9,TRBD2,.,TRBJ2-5,TGTGCCAGCAGCCCCGGGGGGGAGACCCAGTACTTC,CASSPGGETQYF
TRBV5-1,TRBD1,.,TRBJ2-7,TGCGCCAGCAAGCCCGGGACAGAGTACGAGCAGTACTTC,CASKPGTEYEQYF
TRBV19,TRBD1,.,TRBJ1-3,TGTGCCAGTATTCAGGGGGCGGCTGGAAACACCATATATTTT,CASIQGAAGNTIYF
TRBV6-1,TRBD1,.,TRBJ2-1,TGTGCCAGTGGGACAGGGGGTGCCGGTGGGGATGAGCAGTTCTTC,CASGTGGAGGDEQFF
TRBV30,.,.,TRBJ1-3,TGTGCCTGGAGCGCGGACAGCTCTGGAAACACCATATATTTT,CAWSADSSGNTIYF
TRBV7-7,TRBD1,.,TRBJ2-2,TGTGCTAGCAGCCCCTCAGGGGGCGGGAACACCGGGGAGCTGTTTTTT,CASSPSGGGNTGELFF
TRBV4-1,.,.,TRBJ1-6,TGCGCCAGCAGCCTCATACCACACAGGTCACCCCTCCACTTT,CASSLIPHRSPLHF
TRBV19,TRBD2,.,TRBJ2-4,TGTGCCAGTAGCGACACTAGCGGGGGGGCCCGGGGCATTCAGTACTTC,CASSDTSGGARGIQYF
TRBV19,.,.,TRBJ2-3,TGTGCCAGTAGTATGAGGCGACCTAGCACAGATACGCAGTATTTT,CASSMRRPSTDTQYF
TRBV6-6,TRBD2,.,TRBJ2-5,TGTGCCAGCAGTTCAACTACTAGCGGCGATGGGGAGACCCAGTACTTC,CASSSTTSGDGETQYF
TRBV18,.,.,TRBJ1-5,TGTGCCAGCTCACCAATAAGCAATCAGCCCCAGCATTTT,CASSPISNQPQHF
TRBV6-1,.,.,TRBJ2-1,TGTGCCAGCAGTGAGGTGGGGCTACTGGGCAATGAGCAGTTCTTC,CASSEVGLLGNEQFF
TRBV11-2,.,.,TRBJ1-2,TGTGCCAGCAGTCACGGGAGTGGCTATGGCTACACCTTC,CASSHGSGYGYTF